A selection of T cell receptor beta chains follows, all from one sample in a study of shared clonotypes between healthy human individuals. The method was immunoSEQ multiplex PCR; TCRdb's version includes in-frame clones alone and lacks a portion of them. The table records more than 2 million clones, roughly 93% of them present only once. The sequencing input was naive CD8+ T cells from PBMCs. The origin of the receptors is a young man in good health. Some clones in this sample may be carry-over from other donors' samples. Each CDR3 is given with its conserved first and last residue. D genes are given only for firm matches.

d_call j_call v_call cdr3_aa
TRBD2 TRBJ2-1 TRBV11-2 CASSFGLAGGLYNEQFF
- TRBJ2-7 TRBV27 CASSGFYEQYF
TRBD2 TRBJ2-1 TRBV27 CASSLSPSGGYNEQFF
TRBD1 TRBJ1-5 TRBV4-1 CASSQRTGGSQPQHF
- TRBJ2-7 TRBV7-9 CASSLGGRTYEQYF
TRBD1 TRBJ2-7 TRBV4-3 CASSQDSRTGAIYEQYF
- TRBJ2-6 TRBV27 CASSPTVVGSSGANVLTF
- TRBJ1-2 TRBV27 CASSPTRDPNYGYTF
- TRBJ2-7 TRBV7-2 CASSSYLGGAEQYF
- TRBJ2-7 TRBV19 CASSLRYPGPYEQYF
TRBD2 TRBJ2-1 TRBV11-2 CASSLIGREWMNEQFF
- TRBJ2-1 TRBV5-1 CASSLTGGGYNEQFF
- TRBJ1-5 TRBV27 CASSLSAGLSQPQHF
- TRBJ2-1 TRBV21-1 CASSKRQDSCSYNEQFF
- TRBJ2-7 TRBV7-9 CASSLGVSYEQYF
- TRBJ2-7 TRBV27 CASSLVPAYEQYF
TRBD2 TRBJ2-7 TRBV7-2 CASSPSPSGSPYEQYF
TRBD2 TRBJ2-1 TRBV28 CASSPRKLAGGPLYNEQFF
TRBD1 TRBJ2-2 TRBV15 CATKGTAYTGELFF
- TRBJ1-2 TRBV10-1 CASSESKREGYTF
- TRBJ1-1 TRBV27 CASSWGAGKTEAFF
TRBD2 TRBJ2-3 TRBV14 CASSLLGLGPAMDTQYF
TRBD2 TRBJ2-7 TRBV11-2 CASSLDPAREGHEQYF
TRBD2 TRBJ2-7 TRBV9 CASSGSGTSEQYF
- TRBJ2-7 TRBV7-9 CASSLALAQEQYF
TRBD2 TRBJ2-1 TRBV5-1 CASSLAEGGPPNEQFF
- TRBJ1-4 TRBV9 CASSVSPFDPVVGNEKLFF
TRBD2 TRBJ2-7 TRBV27 CASSQWEGPYEQYF
TRBD1 TRBJ1-2 TRBV29-1 CSITRTGAGGYTF
- TRBJ1-1 TRBV7-9 CASSLESAVTEAFF
- TRBJ1-2 TRBV5-6 CASSLTRPNGYTF
- TRBJ2-1 TRBV27 CASSSYREDNEQFF
TRBD2 TRBJ2-7 TRBV28 CASSFSRRESPYEQYF
TRBD2 TRBJ2-2 TRBV10-1 CASSEGTNGELFF
- TRBJ2-1 TRBV4-1 CASSPETAYNEQFF
- TRBJ2-7 TRBV27 CASRAGAMYEQYF
TRBD1 TRBJ2-1 TRBV27 CAIGEQGMYNEQFF
- TRBJ1-2 TRBV7-9 CASSLGVARTHYGYTF